This T cell receptor beta chain was captured in a study of PD-1 blockade in classical Hodgkin lymphoma. Regarding the study as a whole: Compared with baseline, CD4+ but not CD8+ TCR diversity had risen significantly by C4D1.

Comment on this clone: As yet, its antigen is unknown.

The time point denotes: cycle 4 day 1 (C4D1), after six to seven weeks of nivolumab. Relapse after autologous stem cell transplantation occurred in every patient, and brentuximab vedotin exposure varied. Only in-frame clones appear in the TCRdb table, and some are missing; sequencing was by immunoSEQ multiplex PCR. The sample lists 25,000 to 30,000 clones, about 82% occurring once. V was trimmed by 10 bases and J by 9 bases, leaving 13 bases between them. This CDR3 comprises 12 residues. Germline lookup yields CDR1 MDHEN and CDR2 SYDVKM. This rearrangement joins TRBV28 to TRBJ1-6; unclear D gene. This sequence originates from a human donor with classical Hodgkin lymphoma. Specimen: peripheral blood mononuclear cells (PBMCs), collected before the fourth cycle of nivolumab. DNA for the CDR3: TGTGCCACCGAAGGACTTGCTTCACCCCTCCACTTT. It is translated as CATEGLASPLHF.